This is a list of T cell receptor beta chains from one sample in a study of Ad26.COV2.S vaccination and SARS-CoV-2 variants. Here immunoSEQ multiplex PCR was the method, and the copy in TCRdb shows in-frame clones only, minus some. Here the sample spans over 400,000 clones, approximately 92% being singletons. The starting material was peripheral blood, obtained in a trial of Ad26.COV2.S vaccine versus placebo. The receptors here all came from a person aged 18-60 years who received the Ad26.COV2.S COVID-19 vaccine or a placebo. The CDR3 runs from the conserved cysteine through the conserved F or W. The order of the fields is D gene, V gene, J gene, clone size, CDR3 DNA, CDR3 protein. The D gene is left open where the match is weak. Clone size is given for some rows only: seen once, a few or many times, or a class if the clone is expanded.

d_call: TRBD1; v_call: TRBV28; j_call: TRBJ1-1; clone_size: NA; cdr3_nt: TGTGCCAGCAGTTTATCCAGGGACAGGGGGAGATATGAAGCTTTCTTT; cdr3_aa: CASSLSRDRGRYEAFF
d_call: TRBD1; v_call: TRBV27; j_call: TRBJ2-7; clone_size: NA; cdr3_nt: TGTGCCAGCAGTGCCCAGGGGGTGGCTGTCTACGAGCAGTACTTC; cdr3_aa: CASSAQGVAVYEQYF
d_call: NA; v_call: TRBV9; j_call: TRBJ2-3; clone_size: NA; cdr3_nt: TGTGCCAGCAGCGTTAAGTTTCCAGACACAGATACGCAGTATTTT; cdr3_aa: CASSVKFPDTDTQYF
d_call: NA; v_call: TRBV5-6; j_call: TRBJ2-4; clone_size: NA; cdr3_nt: TGTGCCAGCAGCTTGGGTGGCAGACTAGCCAAAAACATTCAGTACTTC; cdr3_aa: CASSLGGRLAKNIQYF
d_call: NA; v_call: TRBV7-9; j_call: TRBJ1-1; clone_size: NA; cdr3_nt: TGTGCCACGACTGTAGGGTTAATGAACACTGAAGCTTTCTTT; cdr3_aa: CATTVGLMNTEAFF
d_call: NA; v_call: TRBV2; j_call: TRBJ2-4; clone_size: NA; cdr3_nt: TGTGCCAGCCAAAAGGGAGGTCAGGGATTGAACATTCAGTACTTC; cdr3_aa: CASQKGGQGLNIQYF
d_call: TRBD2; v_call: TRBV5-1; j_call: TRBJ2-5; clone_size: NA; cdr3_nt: TGCGCCAGCAGCACGCTAGCGGGGGGCGCCGGGGAGACCCAGTACTTC; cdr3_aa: CASSTLAGGAGETQYF
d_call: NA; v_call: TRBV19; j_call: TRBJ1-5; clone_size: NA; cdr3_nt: TGTGCCAGTATTAGCAGGTATGCCAATCAGCCCCAGCATTTT; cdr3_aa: CASISRYANQPQHF
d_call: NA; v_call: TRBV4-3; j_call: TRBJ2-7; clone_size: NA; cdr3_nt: TGCGCCAGCAGCCCGTATCAGGGTTCCAACGAGCAGTACTTC; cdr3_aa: CASSPYQGSNEQYF
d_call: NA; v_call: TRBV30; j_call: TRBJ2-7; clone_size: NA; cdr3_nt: TGTGCCTGGAAATCGGTCGGGGTAGCCCCGAACGAGCAGTACTTC; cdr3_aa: CAWKSVGVAPNEQYF
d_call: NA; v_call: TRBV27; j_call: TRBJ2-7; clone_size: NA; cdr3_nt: TGTGCCAGCTCCCGGCAGACCTACGAGCAGTACTTC; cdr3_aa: CASSRQTYEQYF
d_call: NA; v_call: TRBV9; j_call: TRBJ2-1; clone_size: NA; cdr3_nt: TGTGCCAGGAACCGTCAGGGGAGGGGGGCCGAGGAGGATGAGCAGTTCTTC; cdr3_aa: CARNRQGRGAEEDEQFF
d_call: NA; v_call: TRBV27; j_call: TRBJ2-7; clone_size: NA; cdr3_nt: TGTGCCAGCAGTTTAGGCAGAGCCTACGAGCAGTACTTC; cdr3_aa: CASSLGRAYEQYF
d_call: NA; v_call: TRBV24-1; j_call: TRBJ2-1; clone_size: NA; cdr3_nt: TGTGCCACCAGCTCAAAAGAGGGTTATGAGCAGTTCTTC; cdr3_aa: CATSSKEGYEQFF
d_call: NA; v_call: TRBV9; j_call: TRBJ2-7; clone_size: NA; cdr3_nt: TGTGCCAGCAGCCCCCGAACAGGGTCCTACGAGCAGTACTTC; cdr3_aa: CASSPRTGSYEQYF
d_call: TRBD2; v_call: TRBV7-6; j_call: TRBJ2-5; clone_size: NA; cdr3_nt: TGTGCCAGCAGCTTACTAGCGGGTGCAATCGAACCCCAGTACTTC; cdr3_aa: CASSLLAGAIEPQYF
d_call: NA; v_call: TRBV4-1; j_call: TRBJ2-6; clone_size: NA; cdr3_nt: TGCGCCAGCAGCCTGCACAGGGTCGGGGCCAACGTCCTGACTTTC; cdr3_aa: CASSLHRVGANVLTF
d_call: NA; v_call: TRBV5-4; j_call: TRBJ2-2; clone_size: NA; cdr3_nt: TGTGCCAGCAGCCCTGCGGCGGGGAACACCGGGGAGCTGTTTTTT; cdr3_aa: CASSPAAGNTGELFF
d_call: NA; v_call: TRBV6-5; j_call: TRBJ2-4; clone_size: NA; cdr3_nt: TGTGCCAGCAGGGATCAGGGAAACATTCAGTACTTC; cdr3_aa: CASRDQGNIQYF
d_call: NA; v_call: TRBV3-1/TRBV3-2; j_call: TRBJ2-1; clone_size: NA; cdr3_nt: TGTGCCAGCAGCCAAATTGGTCCCAATGAGCAGTTCTTC; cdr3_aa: CASSQIGPNEQFF
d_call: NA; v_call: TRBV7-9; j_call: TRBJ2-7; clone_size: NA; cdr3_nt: TGTGCCAGCAGCTTATGGCAGGGTACCTACGAGCAGTACTTC; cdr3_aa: CASSLWQGTYEQYF
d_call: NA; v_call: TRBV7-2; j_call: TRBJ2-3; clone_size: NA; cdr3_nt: TGTGCCAGCAGCCGCGGGATGGAAGATACGCAGTATTTT; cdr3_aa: CASSRGMEDTQYF
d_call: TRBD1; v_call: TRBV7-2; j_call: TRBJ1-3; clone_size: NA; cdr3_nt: TGTGCCAGCAGCTTAGTACAGGGGTCGGGTGGAAACACCATATATTTT; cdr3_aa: CASSLVQGSGGNTIYF
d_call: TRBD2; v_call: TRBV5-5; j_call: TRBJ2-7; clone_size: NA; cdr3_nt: TGTGCCAGCAGCTCGCTTTTGGGCGGGGGGTCCTACGAGCAGTACTTC; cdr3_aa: CASSSLLGGGSYEQYF
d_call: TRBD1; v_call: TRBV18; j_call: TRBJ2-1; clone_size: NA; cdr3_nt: TGTGCCAGCTCACGCACCGACAGGGGAGGAAGGTACAATGAGCAGTTCTTC; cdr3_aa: CASSRTDRGGRYNEQFF
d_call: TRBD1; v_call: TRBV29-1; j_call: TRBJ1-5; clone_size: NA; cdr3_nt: TGCAGCGTTGGACCCAGGACAGGACAGCCCCAGCATTTT; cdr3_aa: CSVGPRTGQPQHF
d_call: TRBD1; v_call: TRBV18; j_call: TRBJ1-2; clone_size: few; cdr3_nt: TGTGCCAGCTCACCCGTCCCGGGACAGGGGAGCTATGGCTACACCTTC; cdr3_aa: CASSPVPGQGSYGYTF
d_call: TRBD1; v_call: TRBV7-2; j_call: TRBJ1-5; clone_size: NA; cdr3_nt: TGTGCCAGCAGCGGTGACAGGGTGCAGCCCCAGCATTTT; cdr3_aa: CASSGDRVQPQHF
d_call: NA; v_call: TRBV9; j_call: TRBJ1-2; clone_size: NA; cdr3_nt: TGTGCCAGCAGCGTAGGTGGGGCCGGCTACACCTTC; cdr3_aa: CASSVGGAGYTF
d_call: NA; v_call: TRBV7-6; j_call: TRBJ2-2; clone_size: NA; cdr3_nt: TGTGCCAGCAGTACTCGAATAGGGACCGGGGAGCTGTTTTTT; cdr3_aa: CASSTRIGTGELFF
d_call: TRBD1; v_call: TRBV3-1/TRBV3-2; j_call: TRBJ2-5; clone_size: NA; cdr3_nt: TGTGCCAGCAGCGACCGGGACAGGGGATTCCAAGAGACCCAGTACTTC; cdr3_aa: CASSDRDRGFQETQYF
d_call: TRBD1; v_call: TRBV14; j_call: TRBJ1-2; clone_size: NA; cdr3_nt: TGTGCCAGCAGCCTTACGACAGGGGATAACTATGGCTACACCTTC; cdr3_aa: CASSLTTGDNYGYTF
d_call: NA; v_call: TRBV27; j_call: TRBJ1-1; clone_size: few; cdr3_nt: TGTGCCAGCAGTTTCCGAGACAGGCCCTTCGCTTTAGAAGCTTTCTTT; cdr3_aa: CASSFRDRPFALEAFF
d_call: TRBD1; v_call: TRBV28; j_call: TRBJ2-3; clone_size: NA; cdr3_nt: TGTGCCAGCTGTGGTTCGGGACAGGGTTCAGATACGCAGTATTTT; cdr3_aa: CASCGSGQGSDTQYF
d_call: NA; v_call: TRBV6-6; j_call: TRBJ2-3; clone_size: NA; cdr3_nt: TGTGCCAGCAGTTCCATCGGAGATACGCAGTATTTT; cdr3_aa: CASSSIGDTQYF
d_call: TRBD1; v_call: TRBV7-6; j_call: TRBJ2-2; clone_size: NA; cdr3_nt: TGTGCCAGCAGCTACCACCGGGACAGGGGGCGACGTACCGGGGAGCTGTTTTTT; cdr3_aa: CASSYHRDRGRRTGELFF
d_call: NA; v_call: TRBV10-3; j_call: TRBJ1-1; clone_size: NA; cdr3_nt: TGTGCCATCAGTGCCCGGGACACTGAAGCTTTCTTT; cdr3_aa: CAISARDTEAFF
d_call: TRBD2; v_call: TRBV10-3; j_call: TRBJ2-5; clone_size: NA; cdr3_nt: TGTGCCATCAGTGAGTCTAGCGGGGGTTCTGGGACCCAGTACTTC; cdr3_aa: CAISESSGGSGTQYF
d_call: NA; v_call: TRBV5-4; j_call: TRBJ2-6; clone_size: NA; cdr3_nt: TGTGCCAGCAGCTTGGGGCTGAGCTCTGGGGCCAACGTCCTGACTTTC; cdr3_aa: CASSLGLSSGANVLTF
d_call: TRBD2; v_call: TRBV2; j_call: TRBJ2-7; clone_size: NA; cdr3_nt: TGTGCCAGCAGTGTCGGGCGGGGGAGCTCCTACGAGCAGTACTTC; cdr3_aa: CASSVGRGSSYEQYF
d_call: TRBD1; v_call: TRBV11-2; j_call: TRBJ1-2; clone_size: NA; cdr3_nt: TGTGCCAGCAGCCCTCGGACAGGCCGAGCCTATGGCTACACCTTC; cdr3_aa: CASSPRTGRAYGYTF
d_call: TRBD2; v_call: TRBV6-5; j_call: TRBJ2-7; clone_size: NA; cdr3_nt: TGTGCCAGCAGTTACGGGGAGGGGCGGGTGCAGTACTTC; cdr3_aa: CASSYGEGRVQYF
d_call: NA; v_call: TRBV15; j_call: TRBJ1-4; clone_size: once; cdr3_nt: TGTGCCACCAGCAGAGTTAGCAGGGTGGTAGGTTCCGAAACTAATGAAAAACTGTTTTTT; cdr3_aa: CATSRVSRVVGSETNEKLFF
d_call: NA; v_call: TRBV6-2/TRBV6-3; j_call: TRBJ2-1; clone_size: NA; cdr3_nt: TGTGCCAGCAGTTACGCCTCTAATCCCTACAATGAGCAGTTCTTC; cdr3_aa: CASSYASNPYNEQFF
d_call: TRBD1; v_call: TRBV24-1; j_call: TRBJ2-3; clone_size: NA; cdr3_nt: TGTGCCACCAGTGATCTAGGACAGGGTGGAGATACGCAGTATTTT; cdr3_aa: CATSDLGQGGDTQYF
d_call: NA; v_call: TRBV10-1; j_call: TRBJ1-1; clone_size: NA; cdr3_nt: TGCGCCAGCAGTGATAACAAGAACACTGAAGCTTTCTTT; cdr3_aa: CASSDNKNTEAFF